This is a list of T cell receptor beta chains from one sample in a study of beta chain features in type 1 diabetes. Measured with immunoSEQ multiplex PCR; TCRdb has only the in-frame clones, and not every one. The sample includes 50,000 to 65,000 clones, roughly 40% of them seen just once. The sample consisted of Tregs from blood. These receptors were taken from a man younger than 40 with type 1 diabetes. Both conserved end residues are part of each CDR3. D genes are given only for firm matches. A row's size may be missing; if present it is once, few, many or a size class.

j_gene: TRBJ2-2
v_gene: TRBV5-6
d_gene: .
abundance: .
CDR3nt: TGTGCCAGCAGCATGACTAGTTTTGGGACCGGGGAGCTGTTTTTT
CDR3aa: CASSMTSFGTGELFF

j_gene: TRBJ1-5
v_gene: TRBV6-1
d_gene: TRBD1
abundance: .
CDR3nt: TGTGCCAGCAGTGCCTCCGTCGACAGGGGGACTCAGCCCCAGCATTTT
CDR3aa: CASSASVDRGTQPQHF

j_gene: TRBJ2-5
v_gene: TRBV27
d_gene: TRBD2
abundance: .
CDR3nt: TGTGCCAGCAGTTCAAGACTAGCGGCGTGGGAGACCCAGTACTTC
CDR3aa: CASSSRLAAWETQYF

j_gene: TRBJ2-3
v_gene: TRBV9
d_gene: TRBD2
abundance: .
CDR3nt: TGTGCCAGCAGCGTAGGCCTAGCGGGACCCACAGATACGCAGTATTTT
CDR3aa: CASSVGLAGPTDTQYF

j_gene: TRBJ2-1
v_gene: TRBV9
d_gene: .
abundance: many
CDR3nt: TGTGCCAGCAGCGTTGAGGCGGGGAGCTACAATGAGCAGTTCTTC
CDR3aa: CASSVEAGSYNEQFF

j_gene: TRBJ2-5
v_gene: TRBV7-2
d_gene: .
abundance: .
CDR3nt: TGTGCCAGCAGCTTAGCCGGGACTTACCAAGAGACCCAGTACTTC
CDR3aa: CASSLAGTYQETQYF

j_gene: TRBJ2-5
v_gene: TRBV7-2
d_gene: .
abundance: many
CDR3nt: TGTGCCAGCAGCTTAACCGGTTACGAGACCCAGTACTTC
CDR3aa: CASSLTGYETQYF

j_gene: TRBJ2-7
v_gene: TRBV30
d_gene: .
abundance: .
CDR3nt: TGTGCCTGGAGTGTAAGGTCTAGCAGGACCTACGAGCAGTACTTC
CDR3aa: CAWSVRSSRTYEQYF

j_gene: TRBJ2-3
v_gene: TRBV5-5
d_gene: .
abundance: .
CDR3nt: TGTGCCAGCAGCCCTATCGCAGATACGCAGTATTTT
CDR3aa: CASSPIADTQYF

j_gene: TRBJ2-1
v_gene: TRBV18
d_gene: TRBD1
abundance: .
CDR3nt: TGTGCCAGCTCACCTAGGGGGCTCAATGAGCAGTTCTTC
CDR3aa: CASSPRGLNEQFF

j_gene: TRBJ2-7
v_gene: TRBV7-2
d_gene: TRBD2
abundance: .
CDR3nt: TGTGCCAGCAGCTTTAGGGCTAGGCTAGCGGGAACCTACGAGCAGTACTTC
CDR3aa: CASSFRARLAGTYEQYF

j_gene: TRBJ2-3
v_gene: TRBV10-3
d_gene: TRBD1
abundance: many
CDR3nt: TGTGCCATCAGTGACCCCGGTAGACAGGGGACAGATACGCAGTATTTT
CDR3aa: CAISDPGRQGTDTQYF

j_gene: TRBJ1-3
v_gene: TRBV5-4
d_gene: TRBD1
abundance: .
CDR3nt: TGTGCCAGCAGCAAAGACAGGGGGGCTGGAAACACCATATATTTT
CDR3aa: CASSKDRGAGNTIYF

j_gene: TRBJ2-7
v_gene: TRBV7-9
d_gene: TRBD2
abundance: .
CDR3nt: TGTGCCAGCAGCTTCCTCCCGGGACTACAATTGAACGAGCAGTACTTC
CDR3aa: CASSFLPGLQLNEQYF

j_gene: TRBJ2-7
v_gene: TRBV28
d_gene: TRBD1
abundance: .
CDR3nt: TGTGCCAGCGACAGGGGCGACTCCTACGAGCAGTACTTC
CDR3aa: CASDRGDSYEQYF

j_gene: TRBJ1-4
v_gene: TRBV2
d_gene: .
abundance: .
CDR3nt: TGTGCCAGCAGCGGGATATCAACTAATGAAAAACTGTTTTTT
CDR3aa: CASSGISTNEKLFF

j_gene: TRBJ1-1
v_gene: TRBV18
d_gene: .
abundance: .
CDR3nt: TGTGCCAGCTCATCCGACAGAAGCTCTGAAGCTTTCTTT
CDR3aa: CASSSDRSSEAFF

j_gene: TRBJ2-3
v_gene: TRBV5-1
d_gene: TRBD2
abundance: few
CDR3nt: TGCGCCAGCAGCCTCCAAAGCGGGAGGGAACTAGATACGCAGTATTTT
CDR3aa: CASSLQSGRELDTQYF

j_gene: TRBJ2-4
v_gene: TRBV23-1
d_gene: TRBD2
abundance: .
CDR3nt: TGCGCCAGCACCCAAGGCAGGGCGGGAGGAACTGTAGCCAAAAACATTCAGTACTTC
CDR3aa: CASTQGRAGGTVAKNIQYF

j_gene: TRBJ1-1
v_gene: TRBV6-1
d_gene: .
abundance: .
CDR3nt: TGTGCCAGCAGACCAGGGAGGTGGGAAGCTTTCTTT
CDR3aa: CASRPGRWEAFF

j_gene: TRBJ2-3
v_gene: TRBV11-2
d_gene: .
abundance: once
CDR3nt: TGTACCAGCAGCAACGTGAGATCAGATACGCAGTATTTT
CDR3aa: CTSSNVRSDTQYF

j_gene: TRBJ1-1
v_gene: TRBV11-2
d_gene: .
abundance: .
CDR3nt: TGTGCCAGCAGCTCTAGATTTCTGAACACTGAAGCTTTCTTT
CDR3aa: CASSSRFLNTEAFF

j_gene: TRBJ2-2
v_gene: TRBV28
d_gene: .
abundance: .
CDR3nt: TGTGCCAGCAGAAACACGAACACCGGGGAGCTGTTTTTT
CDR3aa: CASRNTNTGELFF

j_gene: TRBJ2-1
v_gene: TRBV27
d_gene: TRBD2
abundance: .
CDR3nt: TGTGCCAGCAGTTTACCTCGACTAGCTTGCAATGAGCAGTTCTTC
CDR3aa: CASSLPRLACNEQFF

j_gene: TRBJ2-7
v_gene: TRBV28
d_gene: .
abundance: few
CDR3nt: TGTGCCAGTCATGCGGCAGGGGCAAACAGGGATGACTTC
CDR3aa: CASHAAGANRDDF

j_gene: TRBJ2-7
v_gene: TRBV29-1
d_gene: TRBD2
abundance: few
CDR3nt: TGCAGCGTTGGGACTAGCGGATTACGGGAGCAGTACTTC
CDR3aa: CSVGTSGLREQYF

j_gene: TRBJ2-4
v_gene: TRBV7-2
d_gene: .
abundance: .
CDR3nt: TGTGCCAGCAGCGACCCAGGGCTATTAGCCAAAAACATTCAGTACTTC
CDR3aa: CASSDPGLLAKNIQYF

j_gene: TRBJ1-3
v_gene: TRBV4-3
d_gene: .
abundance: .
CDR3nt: TGCGCCAGCAGCCAAGAGGCTTCCCACCTCTCTGGAAACACCATATATTTT
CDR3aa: CASSQEASHLSGNTIYF

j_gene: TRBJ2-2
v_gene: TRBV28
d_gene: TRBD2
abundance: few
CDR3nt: TGTGCCAGCACCTTTGAAGCGGGAGGGCCTACCGGGGAGCTGTTTTTT
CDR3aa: CASTFEAGGPTGELFF